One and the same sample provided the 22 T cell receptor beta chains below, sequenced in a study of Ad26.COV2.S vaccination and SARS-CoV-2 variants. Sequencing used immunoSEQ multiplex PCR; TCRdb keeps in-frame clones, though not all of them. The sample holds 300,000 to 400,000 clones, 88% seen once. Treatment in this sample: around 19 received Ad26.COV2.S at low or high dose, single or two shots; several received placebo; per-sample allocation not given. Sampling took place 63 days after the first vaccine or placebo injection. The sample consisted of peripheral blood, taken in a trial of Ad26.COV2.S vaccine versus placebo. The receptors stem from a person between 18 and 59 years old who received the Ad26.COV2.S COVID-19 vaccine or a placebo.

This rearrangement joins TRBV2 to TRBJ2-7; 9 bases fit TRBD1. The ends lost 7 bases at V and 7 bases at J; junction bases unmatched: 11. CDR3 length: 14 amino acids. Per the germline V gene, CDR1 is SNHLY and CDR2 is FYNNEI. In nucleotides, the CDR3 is TGTGCCAGCACTACCGGGACAGGGAATTGGGAGCAGTACTTC. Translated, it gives CASTTGTGNWEQYF.

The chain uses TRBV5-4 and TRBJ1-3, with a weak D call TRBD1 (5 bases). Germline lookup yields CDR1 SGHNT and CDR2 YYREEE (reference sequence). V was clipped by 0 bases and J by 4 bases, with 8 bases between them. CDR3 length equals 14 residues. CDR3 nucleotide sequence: TGTGCCAGCAGCTTGGATGCAGGGGGAAACACCATATATTTT. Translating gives CASSLDAGGNTIYF.

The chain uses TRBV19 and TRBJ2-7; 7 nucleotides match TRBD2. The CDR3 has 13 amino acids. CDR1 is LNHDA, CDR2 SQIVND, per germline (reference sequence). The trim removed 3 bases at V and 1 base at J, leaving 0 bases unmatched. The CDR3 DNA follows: TGTGCCAGTAGTATGCGGGAGTCCTACGAGCAGTACTTC. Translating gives CASSMRESYEQYF.

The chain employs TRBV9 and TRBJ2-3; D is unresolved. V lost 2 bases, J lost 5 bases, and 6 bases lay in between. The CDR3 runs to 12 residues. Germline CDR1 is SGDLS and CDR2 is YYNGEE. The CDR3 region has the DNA TGTGCCAGCAGCGTCTGGGGAGATACGCAGTATTTT. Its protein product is CASSVWGDTQYF.

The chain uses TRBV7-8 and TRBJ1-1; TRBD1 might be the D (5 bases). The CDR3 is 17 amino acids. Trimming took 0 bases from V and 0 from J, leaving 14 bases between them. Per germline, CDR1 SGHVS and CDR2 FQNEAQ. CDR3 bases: TGTGCCAGCAGCTTAGCCCGGGACTTATTAATGAACACTGAAGCTTTCTTT. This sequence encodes CASSLARDLLMNTEAFF.

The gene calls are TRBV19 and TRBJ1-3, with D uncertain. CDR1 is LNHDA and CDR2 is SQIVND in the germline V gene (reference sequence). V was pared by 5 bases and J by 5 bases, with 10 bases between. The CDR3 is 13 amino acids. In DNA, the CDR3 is TGTGCCAGTAGTTTCTGGAAGAGAAACACCATATATTTT. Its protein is CASSFWKRNTIYF.

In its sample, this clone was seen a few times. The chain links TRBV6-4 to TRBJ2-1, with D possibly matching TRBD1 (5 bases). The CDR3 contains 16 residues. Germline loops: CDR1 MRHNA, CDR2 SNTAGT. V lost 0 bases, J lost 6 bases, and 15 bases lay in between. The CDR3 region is CASSDSGRADSNEQFF. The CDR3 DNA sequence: TGTGCCAGCAGTGACTCGGGCAGGGCGGATTCCAATGAGCAGTTCTTC.

The CDR3 DNA is TGTGCCAGCAGTTACGCATACCTACAGGAGAACACTGAAGCTTTCTTT. Translated: CASSYAYLQENTEAFF. This chain joins TRBV6-5 and TRBJ1-1; TRBD1 might be the D (5 bases). The germline V and J ends were trimmed by 2 bases and 1 base, with 14 bases remaining between them. The CDR3 has 16 amino acids. Germline CDR1 is MNHEY and CDR2 is SVGAGI.

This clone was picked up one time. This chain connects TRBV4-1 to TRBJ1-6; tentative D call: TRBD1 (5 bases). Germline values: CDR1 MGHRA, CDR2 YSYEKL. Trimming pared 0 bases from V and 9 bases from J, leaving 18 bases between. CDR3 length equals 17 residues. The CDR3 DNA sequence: TGCGCCAGCAGCCAAGATGGAGGCGGGGCCATCTTTTCACCCCTCCACTTT. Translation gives CASSQDGGGAIFSPLHF.

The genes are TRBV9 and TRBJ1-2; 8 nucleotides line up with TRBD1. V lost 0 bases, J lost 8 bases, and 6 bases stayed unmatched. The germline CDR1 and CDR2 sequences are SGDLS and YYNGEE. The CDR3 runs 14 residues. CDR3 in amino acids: CASSVVQGALGYTF. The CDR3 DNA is TGTGCCAGCAGCGTAGTTCAGGGGGCGCTCGGCTACACCTTC. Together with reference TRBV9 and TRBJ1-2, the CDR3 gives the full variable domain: DSGVTQTPKHLITATGQRVTLRCSPRSGDLSVYWYQQSLDQGLQFLIQYYNGEERAKGNILERFSAQQFPDLHSELNLSSLELGDSALYFCASSVVQGALGYTFGSGTRLTVV.

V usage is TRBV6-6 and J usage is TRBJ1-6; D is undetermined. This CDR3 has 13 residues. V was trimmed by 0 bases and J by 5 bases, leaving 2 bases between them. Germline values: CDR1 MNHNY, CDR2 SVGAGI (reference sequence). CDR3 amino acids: CASSYSDNSPLHF. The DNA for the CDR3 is TGTGCCAGCAGTTACTCAGATAATTCACCCCTCCACTTT.

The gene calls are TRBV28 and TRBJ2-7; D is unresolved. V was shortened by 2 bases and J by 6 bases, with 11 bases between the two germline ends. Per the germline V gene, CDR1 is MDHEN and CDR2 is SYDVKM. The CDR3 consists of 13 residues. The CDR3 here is CASSLRAPGEQYF. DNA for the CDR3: TGTGCCAGCAGTTTAAGGGCCCCGGGCGAGCAGTACTTC.

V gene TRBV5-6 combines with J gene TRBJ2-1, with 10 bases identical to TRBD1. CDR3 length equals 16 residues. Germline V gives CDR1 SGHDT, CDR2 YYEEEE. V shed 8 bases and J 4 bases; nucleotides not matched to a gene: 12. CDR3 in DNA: TGTGCCAGTAACGACCCCGGGACAGGGGCGTACAATGAGCAGTTCTTC. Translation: CASNDPGTGAYNEQFF.

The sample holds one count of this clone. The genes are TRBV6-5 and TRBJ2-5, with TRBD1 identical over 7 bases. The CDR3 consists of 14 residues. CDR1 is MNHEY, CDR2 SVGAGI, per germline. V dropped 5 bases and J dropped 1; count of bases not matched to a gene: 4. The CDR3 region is CASSLGQPQETQYF. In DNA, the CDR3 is TGTGCCAGCAGTCTGGGACAGCCCCAAGAGACCCAGTACTTC.

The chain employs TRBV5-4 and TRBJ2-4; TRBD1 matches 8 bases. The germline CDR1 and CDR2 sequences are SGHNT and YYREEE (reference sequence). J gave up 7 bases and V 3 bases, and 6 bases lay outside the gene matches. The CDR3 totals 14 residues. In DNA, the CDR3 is TGTGCCAGCAGCTCCAGGGGGCGCGAGAACATTCAGTACTTC. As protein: CASSSRGRENIQYF.

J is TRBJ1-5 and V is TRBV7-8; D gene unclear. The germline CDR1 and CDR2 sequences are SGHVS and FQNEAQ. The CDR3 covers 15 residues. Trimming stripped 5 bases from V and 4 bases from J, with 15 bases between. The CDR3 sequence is CASSQVVGGNQPQHF. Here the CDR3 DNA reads TGTGCCAGCAGCCAAGTGGTTGGCGGGAATCAGCCCCAGCATTTT. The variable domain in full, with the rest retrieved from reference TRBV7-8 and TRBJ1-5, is GAGVSQSPRYKVAKRGQDVALRCDPISGHVSLFWYQQALGQGPEFLTYFQNEAQLDKSGLPSDRFFAERPEGSVSTLKIQRTQQEDSAVYLCASSQVVGGNQPQHFGDGTRLSIL.

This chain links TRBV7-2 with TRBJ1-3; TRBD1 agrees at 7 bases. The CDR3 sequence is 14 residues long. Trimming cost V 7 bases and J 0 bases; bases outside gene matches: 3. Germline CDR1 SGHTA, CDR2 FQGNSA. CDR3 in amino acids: CASNRDSSGNTIYF. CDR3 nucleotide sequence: TGTGCCAGCAACCGGGACAGCTCTGGAAACACCATATATTTT.

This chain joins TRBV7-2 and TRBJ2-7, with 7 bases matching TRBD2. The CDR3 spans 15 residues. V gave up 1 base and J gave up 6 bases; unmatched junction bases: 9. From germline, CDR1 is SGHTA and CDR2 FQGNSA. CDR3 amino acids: CASSLVGTIPPEQYF. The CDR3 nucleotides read TGTGCCAGCAGCTTAGTGGGGACTATACCTCCCGAGCAGTACTTC.

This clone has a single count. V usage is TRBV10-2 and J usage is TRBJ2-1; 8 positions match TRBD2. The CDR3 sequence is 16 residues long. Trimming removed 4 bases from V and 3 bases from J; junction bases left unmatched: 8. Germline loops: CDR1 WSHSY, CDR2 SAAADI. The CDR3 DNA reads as TGCGCCAGCAGTGGGCTCACGGGAGGGTACTACAATGAGCAGTTCTTC. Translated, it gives CASSGLTGGYYNEQFF.

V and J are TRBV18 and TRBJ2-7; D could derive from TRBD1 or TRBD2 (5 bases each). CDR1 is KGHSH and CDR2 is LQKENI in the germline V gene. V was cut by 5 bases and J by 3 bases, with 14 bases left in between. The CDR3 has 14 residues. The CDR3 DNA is TGTGCCAGCTCATCCGGGACGGGCGACTACGAGCAGTACTTC. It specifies CASSSGTGDYEQYF.

CDR3 sequence (DNA): TGTGCCAGCAGCCCAACCCCCCGCGGGGGGAATTCCCCAAACAATGAGCAGTTCTTC. Its protein product is CASSPTPRGGNSPNNEQFF. The genes are TRBV7-3 and TRBJ2-1, with 8 bases lining up with TRBD2. J lost 5 bases, V lost 5 bases, and 20 bases had no gene match. Germline lookup yields CDR1 SGHTA and CDR2 FQGTGA. The CDR3 loop spans 19 amino acids.

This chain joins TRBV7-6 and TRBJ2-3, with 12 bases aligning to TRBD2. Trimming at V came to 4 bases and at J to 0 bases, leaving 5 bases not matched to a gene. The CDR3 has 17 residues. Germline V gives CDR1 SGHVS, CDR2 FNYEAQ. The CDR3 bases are TGTGCCAGCAGCTCTGGACTAGCGGGAAGTAGCACAGATACGCAGTATTTT. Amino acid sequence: CASSSGLAGSSTDTQYF.